This T cell receptor (beta chain) stems from a study of CD8+CD57+ T cells in acquired aplastic anemia. V was shortened by 5 bases and J by 5 bases, with 10 bases between the two germline ends. Germline V CDR1 and CDR2: PRHDT, FYEKMQ (reference sequence). This CDR3 region has 14 residues. It was patients with CD8+CD57+ cell expansion by flow cytometry who were chosen for sequencing. Genomic DNA provided the template from which TCR beta VDJ and CDR3 profiles were obtained. MiXCR was run by TCRdb on the reads, yielding one entry per CDR3 protein. Found here are 200,000 to 250,000 distinct CDR3 sequences, over 55% of them singletons; the top ten hold around 58%.

The chain joins TRBV13 to TRBJ1-6; D possibly corresponds to TRBD1 (5 bases). This TCR was sampled from a human donor with aplastic anemia. Sequenced input: sorted CD4+, CD8+, or CD8+CD57+ T cells (not recorded which) from PBMCs. CDR3 region: CASSPGTDNSPLHF. CDR3 DNA sequence: TGTGCCAGCAGCCCCGGGACGGATAATTCACCCCTCCACTTT.